This T cell receptor (beta chain) was identified during a study of technical replicates of blood from a handful of donors. This CDR3 region has 15 residues. Trimming removed 4 bases at V and 5 bases at J, with 17 bases between. The germline CDR1 and CDR2 sequences are MGHRA and YSYEKL. The method was immunoSEQ multiplex PCR; TCRdb's version includes in-frame clones alone and lacks a portion of them. The sample has 75,000 to 90,000 clones, 93% seen once; the top ten hold 0.24%. Sequenced material: T cells isolated from PBMCs. The chain employs TRBV4-1 and TRBJ2-5; tentative D call: TRBD2 (7 bases). The clonotype originates from a human donor in good health. The CDR3 DNA reads as TGCGCCAGCAGCCCGGGTAGGGGGGGGAGGGAGACCCAGTACTTC. It encodes CASSPGRGGRETQYF.